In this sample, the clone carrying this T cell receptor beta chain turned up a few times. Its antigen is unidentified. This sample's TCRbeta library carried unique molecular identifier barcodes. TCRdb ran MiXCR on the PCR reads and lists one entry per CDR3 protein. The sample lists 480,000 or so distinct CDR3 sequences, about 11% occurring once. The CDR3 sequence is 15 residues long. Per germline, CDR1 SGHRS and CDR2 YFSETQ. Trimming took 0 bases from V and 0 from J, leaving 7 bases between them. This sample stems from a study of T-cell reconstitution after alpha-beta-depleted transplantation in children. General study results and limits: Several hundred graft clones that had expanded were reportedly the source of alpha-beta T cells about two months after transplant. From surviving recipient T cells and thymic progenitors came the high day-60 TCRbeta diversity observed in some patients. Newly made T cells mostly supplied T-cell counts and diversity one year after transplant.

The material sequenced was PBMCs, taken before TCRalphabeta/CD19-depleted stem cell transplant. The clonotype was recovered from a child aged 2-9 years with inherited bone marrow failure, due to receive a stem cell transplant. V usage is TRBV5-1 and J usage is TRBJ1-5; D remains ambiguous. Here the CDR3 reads CASSLDGDSNQPQHF. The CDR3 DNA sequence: TGCGCCAGCAGCTTGGACGGAGATAGCAATCAGCCCCAGCATTTT.